The TCR beta chain under discussion was sequenced for a study of T cell changes during pregnancy in multiple sclerosis (dated by TCRdb to the late 2010s). About the investigation overall: The study looked at changes in the T cell repertoire across pregnancy in women with multiple sclerosis.

The germline V gene encodes CDR1 MNHNS and CDR2 SASEGT. The CDR3 runs 15 amino acids, cysteine and phenylalanine included. This entry keeps only the CDR3 DNA: 45 bases, framed from base 1. V loses 7 bases at its end and J loses 3 bases; junction bases beyond the gene matches: 7. The library was obtained by the immunoSEQ multiplex PCR assay. Imported from immuneACCESS, the table was reduced by TCRdb to in-frame sequences with V and J called. These copies leave out some clones; in studies compared against another copy, an unresolved V gene accounts for under half, and the cause of the remainder is not known. Counted in this sample were roughly 52,000 clones; around 94% of them appeared once. The ten largest clonotypes hold about 3% of the sample. Comment on this clone: The antigen it recognizes is unknown. Base qualities are not at hand, and no much larger clone is one base apart.

Recombination linked TRBV6-1 to TRBJ1-5; 9 bases in between match TRBD1. The clonotype originates from a female donor with multiple sclerosis, enrolled in a pregnancy study. This material consisted of CD8+ T cells from peripheral blood mononuclear cells, taken in the third trimester of pregnancy. CDR3 region: CASMGTGSYNQPQHF. The nucleotide sequence reads as follows: TGTGCCAGCATGGGGACAGGGTCTTACAATCAGCCCCAGCATTTT.